This is a list of T cell receptor beta chains from one sample in a study of CD4 T cells in relation to SARS-CoV-2 and coronaviruses. TCRdb's table, derived via immunoSEQ multiplex PCR, lists solely in-frame clones and lacks some. The sample lists 35,000 to 45,000 clones, 70% to 90% occurring once. The sequenced sample consisted of memory CD4+ T cells from PBMCs. These receptors all stem from an adult with COVID-19. Both conserved end residues are part of each CDR3. The D gene is left open where the match is weak. The size of a clone is reported for some rows only, either as once, few or many, or as a class for expanded clones.

d_call	clone_size	v_call	j_call	cdr3_aa	cdr3_nt
TRBD1	.	TRBV24-1	TRBJ2-6	CAAGTGGAGANVLTF	TGTGCCGCCGGGACAGGAGGGGCCGGGGCCAACGTCCTGACTTTC
.	once	TRBV19	TRBJ1-6	CASSIANVRGYNSPLHF	TGTGCCAGTAGTATAGCCAACGTCAGGGGCTATAATTCACCCCTCCACTTT
.	once	TRBV11-2	TRBJ1-5	CASSLDVYQPQHF	TGTGCCAGCAGCTTAGACGTGTACCAGCCCCAGCATTTT
TRBD2	.	TRBV5-4	TRBJ2-2	CASSLGLAGSLGELFF	TGTGCCAGCAGCCTCGGGCTAGCGGGGTCCTTGGGGGAGCTGTTTTTT
.	.	TRBV9	TRBJ2-4	CASSVGGAKNIQYF	TGTGCCAGCAGCGTGGGGGGCGCCAAAAACATTCAGTACTTC
TRBD1	.	TRBV9	TRBJ2-1	CASSDTDRLYGYEQFF	TGTGCCAGCAGCGATACGGACAGGTTGTATGGCTATGAGCAGTTCTTC
TRBD1	.	TRBV7-2	TRBJ2-7	CASSLRRDREQYF	TGTGCCAGCAGCTTAAGAAGGGACAGGGAGCAGTACTTC
.	.	TRBV5-8	TRBJ2-7	CASSFYPSYEQYF	TGTGCCAGCAGCTTTTACCCTTCCTACGAGCAGTACTTC
TRBD1	.	TRBV11-3	TRBJ2-7	CASSSGQGAGEQYF	TGTGCCAGCAGCTCAGGACAGGGGGCCGGGGAGCAGTACTTC
.	once	TRBV20-1	TRBJ2-5	CSASRGSITWETQYF	TGCAGTGCTAGTCGTGGGTCTATAACGTGGGAGACCCAGTACTTC
TRBD1	.	TRBV28	TRBJ1-2	CASQPGQGFSFGYTF	TGTGCCAGCCAACCGGGACAGGGTTTTTCCTTTGGCTACACCTTC
TRBD1	.	TRBV5-1	TRBJ2-7	CASSPMGQANYEQYF	TGCGCCAGCAGCCCGATGGGACAGGCGAACTACGAGCAGTACTTC
.	.	TRBV4-2	TRBJ2-7	CASSQVGGAASGEQYF	TGTGCCAGCAGCCAAGTTGGGGGGGCCGCCTCGGGGGAGCAGTACTTC
.	.	TRBV6-1	TRBJ1-6	CASSDGPYNSPLHF	TGTGCCAGCAGTGACGGGCCTTATAATTCACCCCTCCACTTT
TRBD1	.	TRBV7-9	TRBJ1-5	CASSQQKTGDQPQHF	TGTGCCAGCAGCCAACAAAAGACAGGGGATCAGCCCCAGCATTTT
TRBD1	.	TRBV2	TRBJ1-2	CASSDRQGARDGYTF	TGTGCCAGCAGTGACCGACAGGGGGCTAGAGATGGCTACACCTTC
.	.	TRBV6-2/TRBV6-3	TRBJ2-1	CASSYFNEQFF	TGTGCCAGCAGTTATTTTAATGAGCAGTTCTTC
.	.	TRBV11-3	TRBJ2-7	CASSGGTVPYEQYF	TGTGCCAGCAGCGGGGGGACAGTCCCCTACGAGCAGTACTTC
.	.	TRBV28	TRBJ2-5	CASRTVQETQYF	TGTGCCAGCCGGACAGTCCAAGAGACCCAGTACTTC
.	.	TRBV11-3	TRBJ2-5	CASSLEWEETQYF	TGTGCCAGCAGCTTAGAGTGGGAAGAGACCCAGTACTTC
.	.	TRBV5-1	TRBJ1-1	CASSAFGSGGEKAFF	TGCGCCAGCAGCGCCTTTGGGAGCGGGGGCGAGAAGGCTTTCTTT
.	.	TRBV18	TRBJ1-2	CASSPPSEVYGYTF	TGTGCCAGCTCACCACCGTCAGAGGTCTATGGCTACACCTTC
.	.	TRBV5-4	TRBJ2-7	CASSLGGQHSYEQYF	TGTGCCAGCAGCTTAGGTGGACAGCACTCCTACGAGCAGTACTTC
.	.	TRBV15	TRBJ2-5	CATSAGSKETQYF	TGTGCCACCAGCGCGGGCAGCAAAGAGACCCAGTACTTC
TRBD2	.	TRBV14	TRBJ2-7	CASSQVLAGGPHEQYF	TGTGCCAGCAGCCAAGTCCTAGCGGGGGGGCCCCACGAGCAGTACTTC
TRBD2	.	TRBV5-4	TRBJ2-2	CASSLWGLNTGELFF	TGTGCCAGCAGCTTGTGGGGACTAAACACCGGGGAGCTGTTTTTT
.	.	TRBV11-2	TRBJ2-3	CASSSRDTQYF	TGTGCCAGCAGCTCCAGGGATACGCAGTATTTT
.	.	TRBV6-5	TRBJ1-2	CASSYSVQYGYTF	TGTGCCAGCAGTTACTCGGTTCAGTATGGCTACACCTTC
TRBD2	.	TRBV19	TRBJ2-2	CASSLRLAGGNTGELFF	TGTGCCAGTAGTCTCCGACTAGCGGGGGGGAACACCGGGGAGCTGTTTTTT
.	.	TRBV20-1	TRBJ2-1	CSASLGYNNEQFF	TGCAGTGCAAGTTTAGGCTATAACAATGAGCAGTTCTTC
.	once	TRBV10-3	TRBJ2-1	CAISAAYNEQFF	TGTGCCATCAGCGCAGCTTACAATGAGCAGTTCTTC
.	once	TRBV3-1/TRBV3-2	TRBJ2-3	CASSPYLISTDTQYF	TGTGCCAGCAGCCCCTACCTAATTAGCACAGATACGCAGTATTTT
.	once	TRBV29-1	TRBJ1-6	CSVEAGAGALHF	TGCAGCGTTGAAGCCGGGGCCGGAGCCCTCCACTTT
TRBD1	.	TRBV7-3	TRBJ1-5	CASSIIRTGPASQPQHF	TGTGCCAGCAGCATTATAAGGACAGGGCCGGCAAGTCAGCCCCAGCATTTT
.	.	TRBV6-5	TRBJ2-7	CASSYSPTYEQYF	TGTGCCAGCAGTTACTCCCCCACCTACGAGCAGTACTTC
TRBD1	.	TRBV4-2	TRBJ2-5	CASSQDEQGTKYQETQYF	TGTGCCAGCAGCCAAGATGAACAGGGGACCAAGTACCAAGAGACCCAGTACTTC
TRBD1	.	TRBV5-6	TRBJ1-1	CASRRQGNTEAFF	TGTGCCAGCAGGAGACAGGGGAACACTGAAGCTTTCTTT
.	.	TRBV11-1	TRBJ2-1	CASSARAAIGHDEQFF	TGTGCCAGCAGCGCCCGGGCCGCAATAGGACACGATGAGCAGTTCTTC
.	.	TRBV7-9	TRBJ2-7	CASSYGQLYEQYF	TGTGCCAGCAGCTACGGACAGTTGTACGAGCAGTACTTC
.	once	TRBV19	TRBJ1-5	CASSIFRDISNQPQHF	TGTGCCAGTAGTATATTCCGGGACATTAGCAATCAGCCCCAGCATTTT
.	medium-sized	TRBV5-5	TRBJ1-5	CASTLGLGGNQPQHF	TGTGCCAGCACCCTTGGCTTAGGTGGCAATCAGCCCCAGCATTTT
.	.	TRBV7-9	TRBJ1-2	CASSDLDGSYGYTF	TGTGCCAGCAGCGACCTGGACGGAAGCTATGGCTACACCTTC
.	.	TRBV2	TRBJ1-5	CASREDSYQPQHF	TGTGCCAGCAGGGAGGACAGTTATCAGCCCCAGCATTTT
.	.	TRBV7-9	TRBJ2-2	CASSLEARDGELFF	TGTGCCAGCAGCTTAGAAGCGAGAGACGGGGAGCTGTTTTTT
.	.	TRBV12-5	TRBJ1-5	CASGLGGGGNQPQHF	TGTGCTAGTGGTTTGGGAGGGGGTGGCAATCAGCCCCAGCATTTT
.	.	TRBV12-3/TRBV12-4	TRBJ2-7	CASSFLDEQYF	TGTGCCAGCAGTTTCTTAGACGAGCAGTACTTC
.	.	TRBV5-6	TRBJ1-4	CASSLEPVAPNEKLFF	TGTGCCAGCAGCTTGGAACCAGTTGCCCCTAATGAAAAACTGTTTTTT
.	.	TRBV19	TRBJ1-1	CASSDSGLKNTEAFF	TGTGCCAGTAGTGATTCCGGGCTCAAGAACACTGAAGCTTTCTTT
.	.	TRBV5-1	TRBJ2-7	CASSLGRLYEQYF	TGCGCCAGCAGCTTGGGCCGGCTATACGAGCAGTACTTC
.	.	TRBV30	TRBJ2-1	CAWSISSLPGNEQFF	TGTGCCTGGAGTATATCCTCTCTCCCTGGGAATGAGCAGTTCTTC
TRBD1	.	TRBV27	TRBJ1-1	CASSSDRGLRSTEAFF	TGTGCCAGCAGTTCCGACAGGGGGCTTCGGTCCACTGAAGCTTTCTTT
.	.	TRBV2	TRBJ2-5	CASSGDLGETQYF	TGTGCCAGCAGTGGGGACTTGGGAGAGACCCAGTACTTC
.	.	TRBV19	TRBJ1-3	CASTRGGLSGNTIYF	TGTGCCAGTACCAGAGGGGGGCTCAGTGGAAACACCATATATTTT
.	.	TRBV2	TRBJ2-3	CASSDRAGLTDTQYF	TGTGCCAGCAGTGACCGGGCGGGTCTCACAGATACGCAGTATTTT
TRBD1	.	TRBV6-5	TRBJ1-1	CASSSQGGGINTEAFF	TGTGCCAGCAGTTCCCAGGGGGGCGGCATTAACACTGAAGCTTTCTTT
TRBD2	.	TRBV28	TRBJ2-5	CASSLVAGGRETQYF	TGTGCCAGCAGTTTGGTTGCGGGGGGGCGCGAGACCCAGTACTTC
.	few	TRBV30	TRBJ2-7	CAWSGGFDEQYF	TGTGCCTGGAGTGGAGGGTTTGACGAGCAGTACTTC
TRBD1	few	TRBV5-4	TRBJ1-2	CASSLGRDRGVYGYTF	TGTGCCAGCAGCTTGGGTCGGGACAGGGGGGTTTATGGCTACACCTTC
.	few	TRBV5-4	TRBJ2-3	CASSFGNWRGKGDTQYF	TGTGCCAGCAGCTTTGGGAACTGGCGGGGCAAAGGGGATACGCAGTATTTT
.	.	TRBV9	TRBJ2-5	CASSVGFGGPETQYF	TGTGCCAGCAGCGTAGGTTTTGGTGGTCCAGAGACCCAGTACTTC